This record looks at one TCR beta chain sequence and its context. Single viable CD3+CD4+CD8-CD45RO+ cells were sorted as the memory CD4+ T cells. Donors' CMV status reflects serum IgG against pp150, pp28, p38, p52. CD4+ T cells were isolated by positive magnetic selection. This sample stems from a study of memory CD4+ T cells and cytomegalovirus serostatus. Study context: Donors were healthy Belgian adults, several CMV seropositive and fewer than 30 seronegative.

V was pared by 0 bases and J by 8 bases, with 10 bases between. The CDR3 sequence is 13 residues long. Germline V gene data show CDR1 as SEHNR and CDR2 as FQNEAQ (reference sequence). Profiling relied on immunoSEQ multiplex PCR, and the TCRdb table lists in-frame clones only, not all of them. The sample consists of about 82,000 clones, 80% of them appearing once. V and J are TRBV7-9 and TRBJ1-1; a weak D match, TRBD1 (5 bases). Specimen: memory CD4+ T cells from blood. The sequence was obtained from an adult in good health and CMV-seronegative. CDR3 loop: CASSLALGEEAFF. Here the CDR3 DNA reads TGTGCCAGCAGCTTAGCGCTAGGGGAAGAAGCTTTCTTT.